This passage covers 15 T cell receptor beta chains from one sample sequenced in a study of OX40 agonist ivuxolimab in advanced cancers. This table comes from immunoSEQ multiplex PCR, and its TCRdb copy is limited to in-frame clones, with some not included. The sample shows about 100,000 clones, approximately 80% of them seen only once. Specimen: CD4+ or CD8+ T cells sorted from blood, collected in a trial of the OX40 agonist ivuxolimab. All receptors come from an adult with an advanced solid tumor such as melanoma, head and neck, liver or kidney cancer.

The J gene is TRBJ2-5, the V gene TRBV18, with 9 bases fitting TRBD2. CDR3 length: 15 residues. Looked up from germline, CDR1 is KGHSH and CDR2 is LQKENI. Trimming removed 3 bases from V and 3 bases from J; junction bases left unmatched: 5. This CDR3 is CASSPQTSGKETQYF. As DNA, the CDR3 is TGTGCCAGCTCACCCCAGACTAGCGGAAAAGAGACCCAGTACTTC.

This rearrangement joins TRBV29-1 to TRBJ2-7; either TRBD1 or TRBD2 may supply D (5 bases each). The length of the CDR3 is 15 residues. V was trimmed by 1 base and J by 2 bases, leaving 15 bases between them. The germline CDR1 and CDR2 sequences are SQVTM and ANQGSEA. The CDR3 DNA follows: TGCAGCGTTGAAGCTATCGGGCTGGGACCCTACGAGCAGTACTTC. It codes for CSVEAIGLGPYEQYF.

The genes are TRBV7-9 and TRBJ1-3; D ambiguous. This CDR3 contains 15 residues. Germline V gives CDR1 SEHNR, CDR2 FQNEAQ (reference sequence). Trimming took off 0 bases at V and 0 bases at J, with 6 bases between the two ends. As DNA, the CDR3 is TGTGCCAGCAGCTTAGCGGACGGCTCTGGAAACACCATATATTTT. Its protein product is CASSLADGSGNTIYF.

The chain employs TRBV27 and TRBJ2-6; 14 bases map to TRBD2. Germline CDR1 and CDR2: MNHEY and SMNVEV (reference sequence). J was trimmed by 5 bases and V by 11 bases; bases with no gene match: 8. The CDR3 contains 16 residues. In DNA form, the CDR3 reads TGTGCCTCCCGGGGACTAGCGGGAGTGAGGGCCAACGTCCTGACTTTC. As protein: CASRGLAGVRANVLTF.

CDR3 region: CASSQDHGGSAKNIQYF. CDR3 nucleotides: TGCGCCAGCAGCCAAGATCATGGGGGGTCGGCCAAAAACATTCAGTACTTC. The rearrangement uses TRBV4-3 and TRBJ2-4, with D possibly matching TRBD2 (6 bases). CDR1 is LGHNA, CDR2 YSLEER, per germline. This CDR3 is built from 17 residues. The germline V and J ends were trimmed by 0 bases and 1 base, with 13 bases remaining between them.

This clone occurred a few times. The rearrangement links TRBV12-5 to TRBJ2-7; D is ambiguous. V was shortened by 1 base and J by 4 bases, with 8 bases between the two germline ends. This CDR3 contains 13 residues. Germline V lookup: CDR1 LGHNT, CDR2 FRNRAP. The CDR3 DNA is TGTGCTAGTGGTTTGGGAACCAGGTACGAGCAGTACTTC. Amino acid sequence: CASGLGTRYEQYF.

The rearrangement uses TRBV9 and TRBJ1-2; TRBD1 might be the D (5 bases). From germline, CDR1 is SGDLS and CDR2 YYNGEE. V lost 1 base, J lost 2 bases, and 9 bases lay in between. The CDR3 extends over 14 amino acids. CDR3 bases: TGTGCCAGCAGCGTATCAGGGATCAACTATGGCTACACCTTC. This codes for CASSVSGINYGYTF.

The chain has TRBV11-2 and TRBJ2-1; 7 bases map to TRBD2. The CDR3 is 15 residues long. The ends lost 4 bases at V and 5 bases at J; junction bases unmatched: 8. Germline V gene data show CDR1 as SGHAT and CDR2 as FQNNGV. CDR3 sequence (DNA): TGTGCCAGCAGCTCCTCAACGGGGGGACACAATGAGCAGTTCTTC. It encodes CASSSSTGGHNEQFF.

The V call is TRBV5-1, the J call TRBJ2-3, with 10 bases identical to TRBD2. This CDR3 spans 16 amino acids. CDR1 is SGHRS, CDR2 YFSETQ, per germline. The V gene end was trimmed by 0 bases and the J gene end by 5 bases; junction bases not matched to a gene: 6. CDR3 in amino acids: CASSLGSSGSGDTQYF. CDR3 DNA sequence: TGCGCCAGCAGCTTGGGTTCTAGCGGGAGCGGAGATACGCAGTATTTT. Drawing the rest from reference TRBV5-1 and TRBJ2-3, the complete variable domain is KAGVTQTPRYLIKTRGQQVTLSCSPISGHRSVSWYQQTPGQGLQFLFEYFSETQRNKGNFPGRFSGRQFSNSRSEMNVSTLELGDSALYLCASSLGSSGSGDTQYFGPGTRLTVL.

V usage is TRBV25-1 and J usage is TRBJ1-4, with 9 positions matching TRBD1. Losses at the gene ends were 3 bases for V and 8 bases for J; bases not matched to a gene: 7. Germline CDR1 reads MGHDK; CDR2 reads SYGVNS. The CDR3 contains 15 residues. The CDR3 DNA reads TGTGCCAGCAGTGACGGGACAGGGAAGTTAGAAAAACTGTTTTTT. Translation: CASSDGTGKLEKLFF.

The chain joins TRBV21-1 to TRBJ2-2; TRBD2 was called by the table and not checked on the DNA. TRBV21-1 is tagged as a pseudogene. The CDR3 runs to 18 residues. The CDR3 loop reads CASIGGDRLTLNTGELFF. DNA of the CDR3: TGTGCCAGCATCGGGGGGGACAGATTAACTTTGAACACCGGGGAGCTGTTTTTT.

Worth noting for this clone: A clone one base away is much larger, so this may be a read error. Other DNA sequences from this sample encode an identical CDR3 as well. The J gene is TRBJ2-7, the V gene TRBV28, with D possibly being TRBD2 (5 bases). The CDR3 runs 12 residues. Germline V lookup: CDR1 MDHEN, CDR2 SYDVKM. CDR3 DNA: TGTGCCAGCAATCGGGATTCCTACGAGCAGTACTTT. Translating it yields CASNRDSYEQYF. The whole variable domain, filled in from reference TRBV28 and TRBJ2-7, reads DVKVTQSSRYLVKRTGEKVFLECVQDMDHENMFWYRQDPGLGLRLIYFSYDVKMKEKGDIPEGYSVSREKKERFSLILESASTNQTSMYLCASNRDSYEQYFGPGTRLTVT.

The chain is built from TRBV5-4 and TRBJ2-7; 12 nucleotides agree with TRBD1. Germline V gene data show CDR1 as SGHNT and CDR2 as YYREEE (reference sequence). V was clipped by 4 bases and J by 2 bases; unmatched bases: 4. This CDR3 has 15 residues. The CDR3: CASSPGQGAAYEQYF. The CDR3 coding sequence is TGTGCCAGCAGCCCGGGACAGGGGGCGGCCTACGAGCAGTACTTC.

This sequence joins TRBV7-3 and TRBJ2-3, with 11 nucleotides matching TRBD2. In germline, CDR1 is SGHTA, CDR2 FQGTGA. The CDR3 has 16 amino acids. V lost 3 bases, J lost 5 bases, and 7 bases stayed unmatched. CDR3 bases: TGTGCCAGCAGCTTGGCTAGCGGGGGGCTGGGAGATACGCAGTATTTT. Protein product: CASSLASGGLGDTQYF.

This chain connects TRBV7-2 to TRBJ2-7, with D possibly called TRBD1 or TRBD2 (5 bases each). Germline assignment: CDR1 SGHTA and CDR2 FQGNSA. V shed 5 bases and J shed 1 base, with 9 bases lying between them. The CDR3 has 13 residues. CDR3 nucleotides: TGTGCCAGCAGCACCGGGGCTTCCTACGAGCAGTACTTC. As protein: CASSTGASYEQYF.